This note documents a single TCR beta chain sequence. Its specificity is not known. The PCR had 60 Vbeta and 13 Jbeta primers. Using immunoSEQ multiplex PCR, the repertoire was profiled, and TCRdb retains in-frame clones only, with some absent. The sample records some 140,000 clones, about 74% being singletons. The sample belongs to a study of cytomegalovirus exposure and HLA in healthy donors. Findings and limits, study-wide: According to reports, the classifier identified cytomegalovirus status with high specificity and sensitivity. Most subjects had HLA-A and HLA-B alleles reportedly predicted accurately by TCR beta sequences. Association of a missense DCLRE1C variant with TCR beta V- and J-gene trimming was reported in a later analysis.

Germline values: CDR1 SQVTM, CDR2 ANQGSEA. With 2 bases removed from V and 5 bases from J, the gap between germline ends came to 12 bases. This CDR3 region has 13 residues. Sequencing used PBMCs. The sequence was collected from a man aged 35 to 55 in good health and CMV-seronegative. The genes are TRBV29-1 and TRBJ2-5; a weak D match, TRBD1 (5 bases). The CDR3 nucleotides are TGCAGCGTTGAAAAAGGGGCTTCGGAGACCCAGTACTTC. It translates to CSVEKGASETQYF.